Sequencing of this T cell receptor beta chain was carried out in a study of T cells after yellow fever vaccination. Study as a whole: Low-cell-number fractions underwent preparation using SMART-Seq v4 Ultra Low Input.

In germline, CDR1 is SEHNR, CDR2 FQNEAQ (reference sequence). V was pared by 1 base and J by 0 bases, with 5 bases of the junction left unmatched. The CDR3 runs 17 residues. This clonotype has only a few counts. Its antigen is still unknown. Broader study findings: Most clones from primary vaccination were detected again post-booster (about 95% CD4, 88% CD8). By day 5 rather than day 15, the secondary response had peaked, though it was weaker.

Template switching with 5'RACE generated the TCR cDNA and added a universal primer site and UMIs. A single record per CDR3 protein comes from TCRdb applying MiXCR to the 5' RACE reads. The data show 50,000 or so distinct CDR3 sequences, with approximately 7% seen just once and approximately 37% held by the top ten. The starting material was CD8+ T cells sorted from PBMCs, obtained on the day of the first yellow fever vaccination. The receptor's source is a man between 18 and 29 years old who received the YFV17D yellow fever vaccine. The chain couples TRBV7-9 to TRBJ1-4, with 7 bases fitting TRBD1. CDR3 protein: CASSLGFGTATNEKLFF. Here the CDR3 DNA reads TGTGCCAGCAGCTTAGGATTTGGGACAGCAACTAATGAAAAACTGTTTTTT.